The clone carrying this T cell receptor (beta chain) was found a few times. What it binds is unknown. These data are taken from a study of T cell repertoires in cytomegalovirus infection. Findings and caveats of the study: Totalled public TCR beta family frequency picked out people who carried CMV plus the relevant HLA.

TCRdb reanalysed the reads using MiXCR and keeps one entry per CDR3 protein. Of 830,000 or so distinct CDR3 sequences listed, less than 35% are singletons. Trimming removed 6 bases from V and 4 bases from J, with 16 bases in between. The CDR3 has 14 amino acids. CDR1 and CDR2 (germline): MDHEN, SYDVKM. This specimen consisted of cultured CD8+ T cells from PBMCs, obtained from culture after CMV antigen stimulation. The clonotype was recovered from a human donor in good health (CMV status not recorded). Some clones in this sample may be carry-over from other donors' samples. The chain employs TRBV28 and TRBJ2-7; D assignment may be TRBD1 or TRBD2 (5 bases each). In nucleotides, the CDR3 is TGTGCCAGCAGCCCTATAGGGACCCAATACGAGCAGTACGTC. Its translation: CASSPIGTQYEQYV.